The 23 T cell receptor beta chains listed next were all sequenced from one sample in a study of shared clonotypes between healthy human individuals. Data came from immunoSEQ multiplex PCR; TCRdb stores just in-frame clones and leaves some out. Of about 510,000 clones in the sample, 95% to 97% were seen once. Sequencing was carried out using naive CD4+ T cells sorted from blood. Documented subset: CD45RA+ positively selected. All receptors come from a woman aged 25 to 39 in good health.

The chain carries TRBV28 and TRBJ1-5, with D possibly being TRBD1 (5 bases). This CDR3 has 13 amino acids. Germline V gives CDR1 MDHEN, CDR2 SYDVKM. Trimming removed 5 bases at V and 6 bases at J, with 11 bases between. CDR3 in DNA: TGTGCCAGCAGTCCAGGGAGTGCTCAGCCCCAGCATTTT. Its translation: CASSPGSAQPQHF.

The V gene is TRBV19, the J gene TRBJ2-1; D is unclear. CDR1 is LNHDA and CDR2 is SQIVND in the germline V gene (reference sequence). The CDR3 sequence is 14 residues long. V lost 2 bases to trimming and J lost 6 bases, with 11 bases between them. The CDR3 DNA is TGTGCCAGTAGTATAACCAGCCCCAGCAATGAGCAGTTCTTC. Translated, it gives CASSITSPSNEQFF.

A single count supports this clone. The V gene is TRBV18, the J gene TRBJ1-4; the D gene is possibly TRBD1 (5 bases). CDR3 length: 14 amino acids. From germline, CDR1 is KGHSH and CDR2 LQKENI. Trimming cost V 4 bases and J 8 bases, with 14 bases left between them. In DNA form, the CDR3 reads TGTGCCAGCTCACAGGGGCAGCTCGGCGAAAAACTGTTTTTT. Translation: CASSQGQLGEKLFF.

The J gene is TRBJ2-3, the V gene TRBV27; TRBD2 matches at 10 bases. Trimming removed 3 bases from V and 0 bases from J; junction bases left unmatched: 12. Germline CDR1 and CDR2: MNHEY and SMNVEV (reference sequence). The CDR3 sequence is 19 residues long. The CDR3 DNA reads TGTGCCAGCAGTTTCCGAGCGGGAGGGCCCCTGGATAGCACAGATACGCAGTATTTT. The encoded protein is CASSFRAGGPLDSTDTQYF.

The chain has TRBV7-2 and TRBJ2-5, with 10 nucleotides matching TRBD1. This CDR3 is 16 amino acids long. From germline, CDR1 is SGHTA and CDR2 FQGNSA. The trim removed 1 base at V and 4 bases at J, leaving 6 bases unmatched. CDR3 sequence (DNA): TGTGCCAGCAGCTTAGAGGGGGACAGGGGCCGAGAGACCCAGTACTTC. Residues: CASSLEGDRGRETQYF.

The chain recombines TRBV4-1 with TRBJ2-5, with D possibly TRBD1 on 5 matching bases. TRBJ2-7 explains the end of the DNA better; the J call may be wrong. Germline V CDR1 and CDR2: MGHRA, YSYEKL. There are 13 residues in the CDR3. The CDR3 loop is CASSQIGEYEQYF. CDR3 nucleotides: TGCGCCAGCAGCCAGATAGGGGAATACGAGCAGTACTTC.

J is TRBJ2-6 and V is TRBV4-1; TRBD2 agrees at 10 bases. The J segment lost 1 base and the V segment lost 3 bases, leaving 3 bases of the junction unmatched. This CDR3 region has 17 residues. Germline V gives CDR1 MGHRA, CDR2 YSYEKL. The DNA of the CDR3 is TGCGCCAGCAGCCAGTCTAGCGGGAGTTCTGGGGCCAACGTCCTGACTTTC. This sequence encodes CASSQSSGSSGANVLTF.

The rearrangement joins TRBV28 to TRBJ2-1, with 8 bases matching TRBD2. The CDR3 totals 14 residues. Unmatched junction bases numbered 5, after V lost 5 bases and J lost 5 bases. Germline CDR1 MDHEN, CDR2 SYDVKM. The CDR3 reads CASSPGTSDNEQFF. The CDR3 coding sequence is TGTGCCAGCAGTCCCGGGACTAGTGACAATGAGCAGTTCTTC.

V is TRBV6-6 and J is TRBJ2-3; D is possibly TRBD2 (6 bases). Germline CDR1 is MNHNY and CDR2 is SVGAGI (reference sequence). Trimming left V 9 bases short and J 2 bases short, with 9 bases between. CDR3 length: 12 amino acids. CDR3 nucleotide sequence: TGTGCCAGTAGCGGCGTCACAGATACGCAGTATTTT. It is translated as CASSGVTDTQYF.

The chain links TRBV12-2 to TRBJ2-1; the table names TRBD1, a call not compared with the DNA. TRBV12-2 is assigned pseudogene status. CDR3 length: 17 residues. The CDR3 here is CASRYPLFSLDRYEQFF. CDR3 nucleotides: TGTGCAAGTCGCTACCCCCTGTTTAGCCTAGACAGATATGAGCAGTTCTTC.

The V gene is TRBV29-1, the J gene TRBJ2-7; D is unclear. V lost 2 bases and J 6 bases, leaving 8 bases between the germline ends. Germline CDR1 SQVTM, CDR2 ANQGSEA. This CDR3 comprises 11 residues. CDR3: CSVEIGVEQYF. The CDR3 DNA sequence: TGCAGCGTTGAAATTGGGGTCGAGCAGTACTTC.

This sequence joins TRBV28 and TRBJ1-5; TRBD1 aligns across 9 bases. V gave up 5 bases and J gave up 6 bases; unmatched junction bases: 5. The CDR3 runs 14 residues. CDR1 and CDR2 (germline): MDHEN, SYDVKM. CDR3 residues: CASSEQGAGQPQHF. CDR3 sequence (DNA): TGTGCCAGCAGTGAACAGGGGGCAGGTCAGCCCCAGCATTTT. Full variable domain (outside the CDR3, taken from reference TRBV28 and TRBJ1-5): DVKVTQSSRYLVKRTGEKVFLECVQDMDHENMFWYRQDPGLGLRLIYFSYDVKMKEKGDIPEGYSVSREKKERFSLILESASTNQTSMYLCASSEQGAGQPQHFGDGTRLSIL.

This chain links TRBV6-5 with TRBJ2-1; D gene unclear. The ends were cut back, 8 bases at V and 9 bases at J, with 14 bases in the middle. CDR1 is MNHEY and CDR2 is SVGAGI in the germline V gene. This CDR3 spans 12 amino acids. Here the CDR3 reads CASYTLFGEQFF. The CDR3 DNA sequence: TGTGCCAGCTATACCCTGTTTGGTGAGCAGTTCTTC.

The chain links TRBV25-1 to TRBJ2-5, with a tentative D call TRBD1 (5 bases). V was cut by 3 bases and J by 5 bases, with 10 bases left in between. The germline CDR1 and CDR2 sequences are MGHDK and SYGVNS. CDR3 size: 13 residues. The CDR3 sequence: CASSDRVPETQYF. DNA for the CDR3: TGTGCCAGCAGTGACAGGGTGCCCGAGACCCAGTACTTC.

The V call is TRBV27, the J call TRBJ2-6; D not resolved. V dropped 5 bases and J dropped 0 bases, with 8 bases sitting between them. Germline V gives CDR1 MNHEY, CDR2 SMNVEV (reference sequence). The CDR3 is 15 amino acids. CDR3 sequence reads: CASSPLSSGANVLTF. CDR3 DNA: TGTGCCAGCAGTCCTCTGAGCTCTGGGGCCAACGTCCTGACTTTC.

This clone was found once. The chain employs TRBV18 and TRBJ2-2; D unresolved. Trimming cost V 10 bases and J 1 base, with 16 bases left between them. The CDR3 is made up of 15 amino acids. Germline loops: CDR1 KGHSH, CDR2 LQKENI. CDR3 coding DNA: TGTGCCACCTCGCCCCAGGAGCTGAACACCGGGGAGCTGTTTTTT. Protein product: CATSPQELNTGELFF. Full variable domain (rest looked up from reference TRBV18 and TRBJ2-2): NAGVMQNPRHLVRRRGQEARLRCSPMKGHSHVYWYRQLPEEGLKFMVYLQKENIIDESGMPKERFSAEFPKEGPSILRIQQVVRGDSAAYFCATSPQELNTGELFFGEGSRLTVL.

The chain couples TRBV7-2 to TRBJ2-1; 8 bases match TRBD1. Germline trimming cut 1 base from V and 4 bases from J; bases unmatched to any gene: 3. Germline CDR1 and CDR2: SGHTA and FQGNSA. This CDR3 comprises 15 residues. The CDR3 region is CASSLVGTGYNEQFF. The CDR3 DNA sequence: TGTGCCAGCAGCTTAGTTGGGACAGGATACAATGAGCAGTTCTTC.

The rearrangement uses TRBV15 and TRBJ1-1; D is possibly TRBD1 (6 bases). V lost 5 bases and J lost 4, with 17 bases in between. Germline V gene data show CDR1 as LNHNV and CDR2 as YYDKDF (reference sequence). The CDR3 spans 15 residues. This CDR3 is CATSGPGPRGTEAFF. For the CDR3, the DNA is TGTGCCACCAGCGGACCGGGACCCAGGGGCACTGAAGCTTTCTTT.

The gene calls are TRBV15 and TRBJ2-1; 8 bases map to TRBD1. The CDR3 runs 15 residues. Trimming at V came to 1 base and at J to 7 bases, leaving 6 bases not matched to a gene. Germline values: CDR1 LNHNV, CDR2 YYDKDF (reference sequence). CDR3 DNA sequence: TGTGCCACCAGCAGAGGGGACAGGAAAGGAAATGAGCAGTTCTTC. The encoded protein is CATSRGDRKGNEQFF.

V is TRBV5-4 and J is TRBJ2-7, with a possible D match to TRBD2 (5 bases). Germline CDR1 and CDR2: SGHNT and YYREEE (reference sequence). The CDR3 contains 16 residues. The V and J ends lost 4 bases and 4 bases respectively, with 21 bases between them. CDR3 bases: TGTGCCAGCAGCCCCCAGCTCGGAGGAACAAGATACGAGCAGTACTTC. As protein: CASSPQLGGTRYEQYF. The full variable domain, completed using reference TRBV5-4 and TRBJ2-7, is ETGVTQSPTHLIKTRGQQVTLRCSSQSGHNTVSWYQQALGQGPQFIFQYYREEENGRGNFPPRFSGLQFPNYSSELNVNALELDDSALYLCASSPQLGGTRYEQYFGPGTRLTVT.

The chain combines TRBV5-6 with TRBJ1-2, with TRBD1 as a possible D gene (5 bases). This CDR3 has 15 amino acids. Trimming cost V 4 bases and J 4 bases, with 17 bases left between them. Germline V CDR1 and CDR2: SGHDT, YYEEEE. The CDR3 spells CASSVGSGRAYGYTF. The CDR3 DNA sequence: TGTGCCAGCAGCGTGGGGTCAGGGAGGGCCTATGGCTACACCTTC.

V gene TRBV28 combines with J gene TRBJ1-5, with D perhaps matching TRBD1 (5 bases). Trimming pared 6 bases from V and 0 bases from J, leaving 12 bases between. This CDR3 is built from 15 residues. In germline, CDR1 is MDHEN, CDR2 SYDVKM. The CDR3 reads CASRTEPYSNQPQHF. CDR3 in DNA: TGTGCCAGCAGGACAGAGCCCTATAGCAATCAGCCCCAGCATTTT.

Notes on this clone: Additional DNA sequences in this sample encode the identical CDR3. The chain joins TRBV5-1 to TRBJ2-7, with D possibly matching TRBD1 (5 bases). Germline lookup yields CDR1 SGHRS and CDR2 YFSETQ. The V end was cut by 0 bases, the J end by 3 bases, with 10 bases between. This CDR3 has 14 residues. CDR3 sequence: CASSLGRQGYEQYF. CDR3 nucleotide sequence: TGCGCCAGCAGCTTGGGGCGGCAGGGCTACGAGCAGTACTTC.